This TCR beta chain comes out of a study of long-term antiretroviral therapy in people with HIV. Concerning this clone: The antigen is not known.

Study-wide results and caveats: Controls had broader CDR3 length ranges than HIV repertoires did.

Runs used v3.0 of the immunoSEQ assay and were done at survey level. The method was immunoSEQ multiplex PCR; TCRdb's version includes in-frame clones alone and lacks a portion of them. The sample holds 15,000 to 20,000 clones, about four fifths seen once. V trimming: 5 bases; J trimming: 4 bases; junction bases outside the gene matches: 10. The germline gives CDR1 SGHNT, CDR2 YYREEE (reference sequence). This CDR3 contains 15 residues. Here the sequenced sample was unsorted PBMCs, taken at the start of antiretroviral therapy. The receptor's source is a young man with HIV. The chain has TRBV5-4 and TRBJ1-2; 8 positions match TRBD1. Here the CDR3 reads CASSYRDRPTYGYTF. The DNA for the CDR3 is TGTGCCAGCAGTTACCGGGACAGGCCGACCTATGGCTACACCTTC.